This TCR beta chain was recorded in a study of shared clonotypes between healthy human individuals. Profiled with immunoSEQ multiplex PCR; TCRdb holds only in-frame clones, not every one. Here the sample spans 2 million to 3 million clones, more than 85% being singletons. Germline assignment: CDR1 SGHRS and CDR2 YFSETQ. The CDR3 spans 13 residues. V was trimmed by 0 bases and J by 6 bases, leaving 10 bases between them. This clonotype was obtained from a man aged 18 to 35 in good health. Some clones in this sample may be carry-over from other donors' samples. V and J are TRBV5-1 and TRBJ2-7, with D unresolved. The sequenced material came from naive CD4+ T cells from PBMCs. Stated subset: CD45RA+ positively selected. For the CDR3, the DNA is TGCGCCAGCAGCTTGGACGGCGGTCTCGAGCAGTACTTC. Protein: CASSLDGGLEQYF.